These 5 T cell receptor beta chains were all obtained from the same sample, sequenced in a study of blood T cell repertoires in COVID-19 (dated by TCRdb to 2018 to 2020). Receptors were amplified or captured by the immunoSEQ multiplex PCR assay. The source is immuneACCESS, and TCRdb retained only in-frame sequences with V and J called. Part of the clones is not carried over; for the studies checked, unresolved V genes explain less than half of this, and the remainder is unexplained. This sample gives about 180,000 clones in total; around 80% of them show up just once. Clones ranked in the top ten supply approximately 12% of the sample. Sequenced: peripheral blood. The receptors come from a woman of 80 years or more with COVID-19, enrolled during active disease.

CDR3 DNA: TGTGCCAGCAGACAGGGGGGAGAGAACTATGGCTACACCTTC. It yields the protein CASRQGGENYGYTF. The rearrangement links TRBV6-5 to TRBJ1-2; 8 positions match TRBD1. J lost 2 bases, V lost 6 bases, and 5 bases had no gene match. Germline-derived CDR1 and CDR2 are MNHEY and SVGAGI. The CDR3 is made up of 14 amino acids.

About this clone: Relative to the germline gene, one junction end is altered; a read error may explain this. The CDR3 loop reads CASRQAPSGNTGELFF. In nucleotides, the CDR3 is TGCGCCAGCAGACAAGCACCTAGCGGGAACACCGGGGAGCTGTTTTTT. The chain employs TRBV4-1 and TRBJ2-2; 7 nucleotides match TRBD2. Per germline, CDR1 MGHRA and CDR2 YSYEKL. CDR3 length: 16 residues.

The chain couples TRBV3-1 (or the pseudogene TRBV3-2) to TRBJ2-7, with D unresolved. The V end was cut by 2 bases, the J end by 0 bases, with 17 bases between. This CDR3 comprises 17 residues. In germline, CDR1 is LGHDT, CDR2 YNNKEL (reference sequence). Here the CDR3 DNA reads TGTGCCAGCAGCCAAATGCGCTGTATCGGGTTCTCCTACGAGCAGTACTTC. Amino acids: CASSQMRCIGFSYEQYF.

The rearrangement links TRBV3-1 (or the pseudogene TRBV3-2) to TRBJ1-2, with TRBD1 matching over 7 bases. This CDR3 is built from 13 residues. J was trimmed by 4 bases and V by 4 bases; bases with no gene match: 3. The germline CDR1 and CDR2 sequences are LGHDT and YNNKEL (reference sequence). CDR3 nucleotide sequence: TGTGCCAGCAGCCCGGGACAGAGCTATGGCTACACCTTC. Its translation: CASSPGQSYGYTF.

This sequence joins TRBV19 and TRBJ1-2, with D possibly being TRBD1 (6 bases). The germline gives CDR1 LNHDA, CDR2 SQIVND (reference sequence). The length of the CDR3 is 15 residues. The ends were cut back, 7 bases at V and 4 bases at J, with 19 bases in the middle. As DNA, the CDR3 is TGTGCCAGTACCGGACAGCTCCCCGGAGGCTATGGCTACACCTTC. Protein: CASTGQLPGGYGYTF.